The clone carrying this T cell receptor (beta chain) has only a few counts. The antigen is unknown. The sample belongs to a study of T-cell memory formation after mild COVID-19. The wider study: TCR clusters were mostly donor specific. Study-level findings and limits: Clones that shrank (day 15 to 85) were balanced CD4/CD8, whereas later expanders leaned CD4+.

TCRdb re-analysed the 5' RACE reads in MiXCR, keeping a single row per CDR3 protein. The sample records 350,000 to 500,000 distinct CDR3 sequences, roughly 20% being singletons. V lost 1 base and J 7 bases, leaving 11 bases between the germline ends. CDR1 is GTSNPN, CDR2 SVGIG, per germline (reference sequence). The CDR3 loop spans 13 amino acids. This chain uses TRBV30 with TRBJ2-1, with D tentatively TRBD1 or TRBD2 (5 bases each). This TCR derives from an adult woman who had mild COVID-19 (a few samples of this study predate the infection). Cell type and time point are not known. Sequenced material: PBMCs or a T cell subset sorted from them (not recorded which). The CDR3 loop reads CAWSAGDGNEQFF. For the CDR3, the DNA is TGTGCCTGGAGTGCTGGGGACGGAAATGAGCAGTTCTTC. Combining the CDR3 with reference TRBV30 and TRBJ2-1 gives the whole variable domain SQTIHQWPATLVQPVGSPLSLECTVEGTSNPNLYWYRQAAGRGLQLLFYSVGIGQISSEVPQNLSASRPQDRQFILSSKKLLLSDSGFYLCAWSAGDGNEQFFGPGTRLTVL.